This TCR beta chain was sequenced for a study of blood T cell repertoires in COVID-19. Study-wide context: Samples came from the United States, Italy and Spain, spanning acute and convalescent COVID-19.

Measured with immunoSEQ multiplex PCR; TCRdb has only the in-frame clones, and not every one. This sample carries about 330,000 clones, 88% of them seen once, and the ten largest clones take 3% to 4%. The sample taken for sequencing was peripheral blood. This clonotype was sampled from a woman in her 50s with active or convalescent COVID-19.

The CDR3, as DNA: TGTGCCAGCAGTTTAAGGTCTTTTTGGGACACGAGCTCCTACGAGCAGTACTTC. Protein product: CASSLRSFWDTSSYEQYF. The V gene is TRBV27, the J gene TRBJ2-7; D is perhaps TRBD1 (6 bases). CDR3 length: 18 amino acids. Germline V gene lookup returns CDR1 MNHEY and CDR2 SMNVEV (reference sequence). Deletions cut 2 bases from V and 0 bases from J, with 20 bases between.